Here is one T cell receptor (beta chain) with its context. Measured with immunoSEQ multiplex PCR; TCRdb has only the in-frame clones, and not every one. The sample records 75,000 to 95,000 clones, 90% being singletons. The data were obtained in a study of blood T cell repertoires in COVID-19. Study information: The United States, Italy and Spain supplied acute and convalescent COVID-19 samples. From T cells, B-cell-depleted T cells, or PBMCs came the material, which was cDNA or gDNA.

The CDR3 is 15 residues long. Trimming cost V 11 bases and J 8 bases; bases outside gene matches: 18. Germline CDR1 MDHEN, CDR2 SYDVKM. Sample: peripheral blood. V is TRBV28 and J is TRBJ1-2, with 9 nucleotides matching TRBD1. The sequence came from a man in his 60s with acute or convalescent COVID-19. CDR3 region: CACSGQGALLGGYTF. The CDR3, as DNA: TGTGCCTGCTCGGGACAGGGAGCGCTCCTGGGCGGCTACACCTTC.